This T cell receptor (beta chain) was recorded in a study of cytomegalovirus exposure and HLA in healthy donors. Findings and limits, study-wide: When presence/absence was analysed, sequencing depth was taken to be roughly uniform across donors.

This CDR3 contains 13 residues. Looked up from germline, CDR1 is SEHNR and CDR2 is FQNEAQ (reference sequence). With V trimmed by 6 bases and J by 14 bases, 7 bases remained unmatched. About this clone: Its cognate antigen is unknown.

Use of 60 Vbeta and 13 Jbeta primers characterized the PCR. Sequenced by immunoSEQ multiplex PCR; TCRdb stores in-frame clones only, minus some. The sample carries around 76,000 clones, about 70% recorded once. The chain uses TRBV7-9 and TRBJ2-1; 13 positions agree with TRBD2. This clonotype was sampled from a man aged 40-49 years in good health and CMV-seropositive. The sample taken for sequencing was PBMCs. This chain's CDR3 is CASRLTSGGEEFF. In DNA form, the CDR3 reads TGTGCCAGCAGACTTACTAGCGGGGGGGAGGAGTTCTTC.